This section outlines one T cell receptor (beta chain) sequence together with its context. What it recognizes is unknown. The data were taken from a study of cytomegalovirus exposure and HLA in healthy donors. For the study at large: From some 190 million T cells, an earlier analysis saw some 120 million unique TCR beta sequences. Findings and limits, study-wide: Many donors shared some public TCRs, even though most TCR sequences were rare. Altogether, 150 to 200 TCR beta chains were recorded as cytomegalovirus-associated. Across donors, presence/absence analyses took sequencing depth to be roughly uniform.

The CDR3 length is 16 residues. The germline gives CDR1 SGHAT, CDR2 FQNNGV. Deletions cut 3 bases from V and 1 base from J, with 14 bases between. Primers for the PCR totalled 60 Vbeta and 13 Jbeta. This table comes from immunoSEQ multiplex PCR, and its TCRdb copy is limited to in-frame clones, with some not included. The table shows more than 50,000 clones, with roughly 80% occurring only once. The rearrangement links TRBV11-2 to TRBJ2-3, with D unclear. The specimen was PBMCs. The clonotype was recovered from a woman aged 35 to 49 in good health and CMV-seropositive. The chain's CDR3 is CASSFVGRPRTDTQYF. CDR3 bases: TGTGCCAGCAGCTTCGTGGGCCGCCCCCGCACAGATACGCAGTATTTT.